This T cell receptor (beta chain) was recorded in a study of shared clonotypes between healthy human individuals. The study ran the assay at deep level. Sorted-subset replicate PCR reactions contained 200 ng DNA, corresponding to about 30,000 T cell genomes. Profiled with immunoSEQ multiplex PCR; TCRdb holds only in-frame clones, not every one. The profile covers approximately 2.5 million clones, with more than 85% appearing a single time and about 0.39% taken by the ten largest. In germline, CDR1 is SQVTM, CDR2 ANQGSEA. Between the trimmed V and J ends, which lost 3 bases and 3 bases, there was a span of 19 bases. The CDR3 has 16 amino acids.

The clonotype originates from a man aged 18 to 35 in good health. Some clones in this sample may be carry-over from other donors' samples. Material for sequencing was naive CD4+ T cells from PBMCs. The subset denotes: CD45RA+ positively selected. The chain couples TRBV29-1 to TRBJ2-3; D is ambiguous. CDR3 in amino acids: CSVDQGSRRSTDTQYF. As DNA, the CDR3 is TGCAGCGTTGATCAAGGCTCCCGGAGAAGTACAGATACGCAGTATTTT.